What follows is one TCR beta chain and its context. Libraries were prepared by immunoSEQ multiplex PCR; TCRdb keeps only in-frame clonotypes and omits some of them. The table lists more than 400,000 clones, about 90% of them singletons. This entry comes from a study of Ad26.COV2.S vaccination and SARS-CoV-2 variants. Background on the study: Intramuscular Ad26.COV2.S doses were given once or twice, 56 days apart.

This CDR3 spans 14 amino acids. Trimming removed 3 bases from V and 4 bases from J, with 8 bases in between. Looked up from germline, CDR1 is SGDLS and CDR2 is YYNGEE. Treatment given: roughly 18 received Ad26.COV2.S at low or high dose, single or two shots; several received placebo; per-sample allocation not given. Samples analyzed were those drawn on day 63 after the first vaccine or placebo injection. This specimen consisted of peripheral blood, obtained in a trial of Ad26.COV2.S vaccine versus placebo. The sequence was obtained from a person aged 18-65 years who received the Ad26.COV2.S COVID-19 vaccine or a placebo. The chain has TRBV9 and TRBJ2-6; D call uncertain. Here the CDR3 reads CASSALLGANVLTF. CDR3 sequence (DNA): TGTGCCAGCAGCGCCCTCTTGGGGGCCAACGTCCTGACTTTC.